The table lists the clone carrying this T cell receptor beta chain with many counts. Its specificity is unknown. TCR alpha and beta CDR3 regions were amplified from RNA using iRepertoire nested multiplex PCR. Tissue mRNA or PBMC total RNA, roughly 100-400 ng, went into one-step reverse transcription and amplification. TCRdb re-derived calls from the multiplex PCR reads in MiXCR, one entry per CDR3 protein. This sample has roughly 100,000 distinct CDR3 sequences, with 25% to 35% found just once. The sample comes from a study of glioma-infiltrating T cells. Study-wide results and limits: Tissue and blood shared very few CDR3 sequences. Gliomas, especially low-grade, showed above-expected tissue-blood divergence; non-neoplastic patients showed below.

The sample was glioma tissue, nonneoplastic brain tissue, or PBMCs (not recorded which). This clonotype originated in a human donor with low-grade glioma or glioblastoma, undergoing nonglioma brain surgery, or in good health (not recorded which).

This CDR3 is CASSSGGAIYEQYF. The CDR3 DNA reads as TGTGCCAGCAGTTCCGGGGGGGCCATCTACGAGCAGTACTTC. V is TRBV28 and J is TRBJ2-7, with 8 nucleotides matching TRBD2. The V and J ends lost 4 bases and 3 bases, in that order; junction bases with no gene match: 5. Germline V gene sequence: CDR1 MDHEN, CDR2 SYDVKM. CDR3 length: 14 residues.